This TCR beta chain came from a study of shared clonotypes between healthy human individuals. This clone showed up just once. Generated by immunoSEQ multiplex PCR, the TCRdb table keeps only in-frame clones and is missing some. The sample includes roughly 2.4 million clones, more than 90% of them seen just once. The V and J ends lost 4 bases and 3 bases respectively, with 16 bases between them. This CDR3 is built from 15 residues. CDR1 and CDR2 (germline): LNHDA, SQIVND (reference sequence). Sequencing was performed on naive CD4+ T cells sorted from blood. The subset here: CD45RA+ positively selected. This sequence originates from a man aged 18 to 30 in good health. The chain combines TRBV19 with TRBJ2-7; either TRBD1 or TRBD2 may supply D (6 bases each). This CDR3 is CASSTLTQGGYEQYF. As DNA, the CDR3 is TGTGCCAGTAGTACATTAACACAGGGAGGCTACGAGCAGTACTTC.